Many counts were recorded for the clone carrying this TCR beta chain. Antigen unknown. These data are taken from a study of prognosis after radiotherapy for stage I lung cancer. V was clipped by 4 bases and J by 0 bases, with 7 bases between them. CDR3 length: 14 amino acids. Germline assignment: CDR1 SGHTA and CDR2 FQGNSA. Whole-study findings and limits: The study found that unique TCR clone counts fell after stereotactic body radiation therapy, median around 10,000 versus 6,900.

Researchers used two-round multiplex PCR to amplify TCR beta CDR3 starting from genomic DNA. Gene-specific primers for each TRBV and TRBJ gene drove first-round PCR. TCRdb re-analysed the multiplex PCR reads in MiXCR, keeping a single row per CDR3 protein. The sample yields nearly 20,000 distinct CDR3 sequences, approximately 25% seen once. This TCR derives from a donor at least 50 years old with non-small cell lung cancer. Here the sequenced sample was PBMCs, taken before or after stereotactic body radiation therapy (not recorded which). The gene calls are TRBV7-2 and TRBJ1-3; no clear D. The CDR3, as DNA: TGTGCCAGCAGCTCGGACCACTCTGGAAACACCATATATTTT. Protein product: CASSSDHSGNTIYF.